These 3 T cell receptor beta chains share one sample of origin, sequenced in a study of neurological immune-mediated disorders. MiXCR, applied by TCRdb to the 5' RACE reads, yields one record per CDR3 protein. The sample holds under 85,000 distinct CDR3 sequences, 10% seen once. Source material: PBMCs. Source of these receptors: a man aged 40-49 years in good health.

The sample holds many counts of this clonotype. The chain carries TRBV10-2 and TRBJ2-5; D is unclear. V was trimmed by 4 bases and J by 3 bases, leaving 18 bases between them. The CDR3 is 16 residues long. The V gene's germline CDR1 is WSHSY and CDR2 SAAADI. In DNA, the CDR3 is TGCGCCAGCAGTGCGTTGGTCGCCTCCAACAAAGAGACCCAGTACTTC. It yields the protein CASSALVASNKETQYF.

This clonotype was seen repeatedly, ten times or more. The CDR3 sequence: CASSFKGGGVEAFF. The CDR3 nucleotides read TGTGCCAGCAGCTTTAAGGGGGGGGGAGTGGAAGCTTTCTTT. The chain has TRBV7-2 and TRBJ1-1, with D maybe TRBD1 (6 bases). The CDR3 length is 14 residues. The germline gives CDR1 SGHTA, CDR2 FQGNSA. Between the trimmed V and J ends, which lost 3 bases and 8 bases, there was a span of 16 bases.

Many counts were recorded for this clonotype. V is TRBV24-1 and J is TRBJ2-3, with D perhaps matching TRBD1 (6 bases). Germline lookup yields CDR1 KGHDR and CDR2 SFDVKD. V lost 2 bases and J 2 bases, leaving 13 bases between the germline ends. CDR3 length: 16 amino acids. The CDR3 bases are TGTGCCACCAGTGATTCCGGGACAAAGAACACAGATACGCAGTATTTT. Its translation: CATSDSGTKNTDTQYF.